What follows are 21 T cell receptor beta chains derived from one specimen sequenced in a study of blood T cell repertoires in COVID-19. Assay: immunoSEQ multiplex PCR; the TCRdb copy retains only in-frame clones and omits some. The sample contains 150,000 to 200,000 clones, about 80% of which appear only once. Material for sequencing was peripheral blood. Receptors were obtained from a man in his sixties with acute or convalescent COVID-19.

The chain employs TRBV5-1 and TRBJ2-5; 11 positions agree with TRBD1. The trim removed 3 bases at V and 1 base at J, leaving 5 bases unmatched. Looked up from germline, CDR1 is SGHRS and CDR2 is YFSETQ. CDR3 length: 16 residues. In DNA form, the CDR3 reads TGCGCCAGCAGCTGGGGACAGGGGGGATTCCAAGAGACCCAGTACTTC. Its translation is CASSWGQGGFQETQYF.

V gene TRBV27 combines with J gene TRBJ2-7, with a tentative D call TRBD1 (5 bases). This CDR3 has 13 residues. V gave up 6 bases and J gave up 2 bases, with 11 bases separating them. Per germline, CDR1 MNHEY and CDR2 SMNVEV (reference sequence). The CDR3 region is CASSQTDTYEQYF. CDR3 coding DNA: TGTGCCAGCAGCCAGACAGATACCTACGAGCAGTACTTC.

The J gene is TRBJ1-2, the V gene TRBV20-1; D gene uncertain. The CDR3 spans 11 residues. CDR1 DFQATT and CDR2 SNEGSKA come from the germline V gene (reference sequence). V lost 5 bases, J lost 2 bases, and 6 bases lay in between. The CDR3 nucleotides are TGCAGTGCTGTCGAGAACTATGGCTACACCTTC. It yields the protein CSAVENYGYTF.

The genes are TRBV9 and TRBJ2-1; weak D call: TRBD2 (6 bases). V shed 0 bases and J shed 7 bases, with 8 bases lying between them. The length of the CDR3 is 13 residues. Germline assignment: CDR1 SGDLS and CDR2 YYNGEE. CDR3 amino acids: CASSVGAGNEQFF. The DNA of the CDR3 is TGTGCCAGCAGCGTAGGCGCGGGGAATGAGCAGTTCTTC.

The chain joins TRBV5-1 to TRBJ2-5; perhaps TRBD1 as D (5 bases). CDR1 and CDR2 from the germline V gene are SGHRS and YFSETQ. V was pared by 3 bases and J by 5 bases, with 8 bases between. CDR3 length equals 12 residues. The DNA for the CDR3 is TGCGCCAGCAGCTACGACAGTGAGACCCAGTACTTC. Translating it yields CASSYDSETQYF. The complete variable domain, with remaining parts taken from reference TRBV5-1 and TRBJ2-5, reads KAGVTQTPRYLIKTRGQQVTLSCSPISGHRSVSWYQQTPGQGLQFLFEYFSETQRNKGNFPGRFSGRQFSNSRSEMNVSTLELGDSALYLCASSYDSETQYFGPGTRLLVL.

This clone occurred a few times. The chain uses TRBV10-3 and TRBJ2-1; 7 positions match TRBD2. The junction had 11 bases not matched to a gene; V was cut back by 0 bases and J by 12 bases. Germline V CDR1 and CDR2: ENHRY, SYGVKD. The CDR3 length is 15 residues. The CDR3 region has the DNA TGTGCCATCAGTGAGTCGCTCGGGGGGTCTCTGGGGCAGTTCTTC. It translates to CAISESLGGSLGQFF.

The chain has TRBV7-9 and TRBJ2-4, with 9 bases fitting TRBD1. This CDR3 is built from 15 residues. Germline CDR1 reads SEHNR; CDR2 reads FQNEAQ (reference sequence). Trimming took 7 bases from V and 5 from J; bases not matched to a gene: 9. The CDR3 here is CASTLGTGNQNIQYF. The CDR3 DNA follows: TGTGCCAGCACCCTGGGGACAGGGAATCAAAACATTCAGTACTTC.

The rearrangement links TRBV24-1 to TRBJ2-1; D remains ambiguous. Germline V gene sequence: CDR1 KGHDR, CDR2 SFDVKD. Trimming shortened V by 5 bases and J by 4 bases, and 14 bases separated the two germline ends. This CDR3 spans 15 amino acids. As DNA, the CDR3 is TGTGCCACCAGTGGGTTGACGGAGCATTACAATGAGCAGTTCTTC. This gives the protein CATSGLTEHYNEQFF.

The rearrangement joins TRBV11-2 to TRBJ2-7, with no clear D. CDR3 length: 12 amino acids. Germline CDR1 and CDR2: SGHAT and FQNNGV. Between the trimmed V and J ends, which lost 3 bases and 3 bases, there was a span of 6 bases. The CDR3 DNA reads as TGTGCCAGCAGCTTGGGCCACTACGAGCAGTACTTC. Translated: CASSLGHYEQYF.

The count of this clone is one. CDR3 sequence: CSVESAGEDNEQFF. CDR3 coding DNA: TGCAGCGTTGAATCAGCGGGGGAGGACAATGAGCAGTTCTTC. The chain employs TRBV29-1 and TRBJ2-1; 8 positions match TRBD2. CDR3 length: 14 amino acids. The V gene end was trimmed by 2 bases and the J gene end by 5 bases; junction bases not matched to a gene: 5. The germline CDR1 and CDR2 sequences are SQVTM and ANQGSEA.

The chain employs TRBV5-6 and TRBJ2-3, with D perhaps matching TRBD1 (5 bases). V was trimmed by 5 bases and J by 0 bases, leaving 10 bases between them. CDR1 is SGHDT and CDR2 is YYEEEE in the germline V gene. The CDR3 spans 14 residues. CDR3 in amino acids: CASSDRASTDTQYF. The CDR3 DNA sequence: TGTGCCAGCAGTGACAGAGCTAGCACAGATACGCAGTATTTT.

This clone was seen just once. The V gene is TRBV6-5, the J gene TRBJ1-6; no definite D call. This CDR3 comprises 13 residues. Trimming removed 6 bases at V and 11 bases at J, with 14 bases between. From germline, CDR1 is MNHEY and CDR2 SVGAGI. CDR3 loop: CASSPQRRAPLHF. CDR3 in DNA: TGTGCCAGCAGCCCCCAACGGAGGGCACCCCTCCACTTT.

The chain employs TRBV3-1 (or the pseudogene TRBV3-2) and TRBJ1-5, with D tentatively TRBD1 (6 bases). With 4 bases removed from V and 0 bases from J, the gap between germline ends came to 25 bases. The CDR3 extends over 20 amino acids. Germline CDR1 LGHDT, CDR2 YNNKEL (reference sequence). The CDR3 is CASSPIQTAGGGLSNQPQHF. DNA of the CDR3: TGTGCCAGCAGCCCCATTCAGACAGCCGGCGGGGGCCTTAGCAATCAGCCCCAGCATTTT.

V usage is TRBV19 and J usage is TRBJ2-1, with D possibly matching TRBD1 (6 bases). Germline V lookup: CDR1 LNHDA, CDR2 SQIVND (reference sequence). The V end was cut by 5 bases, the J end by 8 bases, with 16 bases between. CDR3 length equals 14 residues. The CDR3, as DNA: TGTGCCAGTAGTTATGTAGGGGGTAACGATGAGCAGTTCTTC. Translating it yields CASSYVGGNDEQFF. Combining the CDR3 with reference TRBV19 and TRBJ2-1 gives the whole variable domain DGGITQSPKYLFRKEGQNVTLSCEQNLNHDAMYWYRQDPGQGLRLIYYSQIVNDFQKGDIAEGYSVSREKKESFPLTVTSAQKNPTAFYLCASSYVGGNDEQFFGPGTRLTVL.

The chain couples TRBV5-6 to TRBJ1-1, with 9 bases fitting TRBD1. Germline V lookup: CDR1 SGHDT, CDR2 YYEEEE. Germline trimming cut 1 base from V and 3 bases from J; bases unmatched to any gene: 13. The CDR3 loop spans 18 amino acids. The CDR3 protein is CASSLKIRTGARDTEAFF. In DNA, the CDR3 is TGTGCCAGCAGCTTGAAGATCAGGACAGGGGCGCGGGACACTGAAGCTTTCTTT.

The V call is TRBV9, the J call TRBJ2-1; TRBD1 agrees at 7 bases. Germline assignment: CDR1 SGDLS and CDR2 YYNGEE. The CDR3 runs to 13 residues. V lost 4 bases and J lost 8; bases outside the gene matches: 6. The CDR3 DNA reads TGTGCCAGCAGCATGACAGGGAGCGATGAGCAGTTCTTC. This sequence encodes CASSMTGSDEQFF.

The chain combines TRBV29-1 with TRBJ1-4; D remains ambiguous. The V end was cut by 6 bases, the J end by 8 bases, with 13 bases between. The germline V gene has CDR1 SQVTM and CDR2 ANQGSEA. This CDR3 is built from 12 residues. CDR3 sequence: CSVTGRPEKLFF. The CDR3 DNA follows: TGCAGCGTGACGGGTCGCCCGGAAAAACTGTTTTTT.

V gene TRBV10-1 combines with J gene TRBJ1-1, with a weak D call TRBD1 (5 bases). The CDR3 covers 14 residues. Germline CDR1 reads WNHNN; CDR2 reads SYGVQD (reference sequence). V dropped 5 bases and J dropped 1 base, with 11 bases sitting between them. CDR3 sequence (DNA): TGCGCCAGCAGTTACGACAGAACGAACACTGAAGCTTTCTTT. This codes for CASSYDRTNTEAFF.

The rearrangement links TRBV11-2 to TRBJ1-6; tentatively, D is TRBD1 (5 bases). The CDR3 totals 18 residues. With 1 base removed from V and 4 bases from J, the gap between germline ends came to 17 bases. Germline V gives CDR1 SGHAT, CDR2 FQNNGV. CDR3 amino acids: CASSLVRQGPGYNSPLHF. The DNA for the CDR3 is TGTGCCAGCAGCTTAGTAAGGCAGGGCCCCGGGTATAATTCACCCCTCCACTTT.

The chain recombines TRBV6-5 with TRBJ1-3; 7 bases fit TRBD1. Germline assignment: CDR1 MNHEY and CDR2 SVGAGI. V was pared by 6 bases and J by 3 bases, with 5 bases of the junction left unmatched. The CDR3 is made up of 14 amino acids. The CDR3 nucleotides read TGTGCCAGCAGGGGGGACAGCCATGGAAACACCATATATTTT. It specifies CASRGDSHGNTIYF.

The CDR3 nucleotides are TGTGCCAGCAGTGAAGCGTCAGGGTACTATGGCTACACCTTC. This codes for CASSEASGYYGYTF. The chain is built from TRBV6-1 and TRBJ1-2, with a possible D match to TRBD1 (5 bases). Trimming took off 0 bases at V and 3 bases at J, with 8 bases between the two ends. The CDR3 contains 14 residues. The germline gives CDR1 MNHNS, CDR2 SASEGT.